The entry that follows covers one TCR beta chain sequence. The antigen is undetermined. Sample-barcoded 5' priming and a J-beta primer mix drove a second PCR of about 7 to 12 cycles. TCRdb recomputed calls from the 5' RACE reads with MiXCR, one row per CDR3 protein. This table has about 680,000 distinct CDR3 sequences, around 48% appearing once. This specimen comes from a study of blood T cells in healthy people across ages. General study findings and limits: Donor CMV infection status was unknown, possibly confounding age-related changes in expanded clonotypes.

Each sample yielded at least 6 million isolated PBMCs. Germline V lookup: CDR1 SQVTM, CDR2 ANQGSEA. The ends lost 7 bases at V and 9 bases at J; junction bases unmatched: 13. CDR3 length: 15 residues. This TCR was recovered from an older woman in good health. V gene TRBV29-1 combines with J gene TRBJ2-1; 12 bases line up with TRBD2. The material sequenced was blood. The CDR3 reads CSAPASGRASAEQFF. The CDR3 DNA is TGCAGCGCCCCAGCTAGCGGGAGGGCCTCAGCTGAGCAGTTCTTC.